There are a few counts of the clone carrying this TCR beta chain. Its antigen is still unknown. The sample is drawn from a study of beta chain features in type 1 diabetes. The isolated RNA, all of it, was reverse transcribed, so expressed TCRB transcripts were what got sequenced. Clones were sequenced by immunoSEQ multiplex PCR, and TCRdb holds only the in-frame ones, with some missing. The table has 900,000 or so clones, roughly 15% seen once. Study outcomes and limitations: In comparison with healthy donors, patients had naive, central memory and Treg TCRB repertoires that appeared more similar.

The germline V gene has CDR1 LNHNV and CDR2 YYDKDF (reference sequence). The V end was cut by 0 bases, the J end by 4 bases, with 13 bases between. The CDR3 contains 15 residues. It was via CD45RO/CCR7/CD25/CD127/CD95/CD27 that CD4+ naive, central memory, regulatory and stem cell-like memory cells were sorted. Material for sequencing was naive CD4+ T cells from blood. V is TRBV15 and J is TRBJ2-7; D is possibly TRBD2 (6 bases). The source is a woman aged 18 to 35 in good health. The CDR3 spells CATSREDSGKYEQYF. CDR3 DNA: TGTGCCACCAGCAGAGAAGATAGCGGCAAATACGAGCAGTACTTC.